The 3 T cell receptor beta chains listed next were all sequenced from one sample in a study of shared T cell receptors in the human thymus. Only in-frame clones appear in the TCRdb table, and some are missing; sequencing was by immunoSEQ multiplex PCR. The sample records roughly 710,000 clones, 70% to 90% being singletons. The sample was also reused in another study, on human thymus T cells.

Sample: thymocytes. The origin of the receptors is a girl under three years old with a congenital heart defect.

The CDR3 region is CASSQDSAGGHRNYEQYF. CDR3 DNA sequence: TGTGCCAGCAGCCAAGATTCGGCGGGGGGGCATAGGAACTACGAGCAGTACTTC. The chain uses TRBV4-2 and TRBJ2-7; 9 bases align to TRBD2. The germline CDR1 and CDR2 sequences are LGHNA and YNFKEQ. V dropped 0 bases and J dropped 3; count of bases not matched to a gene: 12. The CDR3 spans 18 residues.

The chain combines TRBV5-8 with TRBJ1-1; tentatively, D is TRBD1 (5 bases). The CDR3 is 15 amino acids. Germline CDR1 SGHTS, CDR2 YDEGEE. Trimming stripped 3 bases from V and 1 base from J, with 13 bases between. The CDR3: CASSSPTGGNTEAFF. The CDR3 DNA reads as TGTGCCAGCAGCTCTCCGACGGGGGGGAACACTGAAGCTTTCTTT.

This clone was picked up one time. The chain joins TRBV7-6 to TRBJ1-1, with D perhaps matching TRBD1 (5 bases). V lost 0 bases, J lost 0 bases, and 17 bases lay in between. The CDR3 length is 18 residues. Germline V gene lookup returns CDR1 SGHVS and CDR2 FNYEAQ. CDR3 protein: CASSLASDRRWMNTEAFF. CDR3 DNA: TGTGCCAGCAGCTTAGCCTCCGACAGAAGGTGGATGAACACTGAAGCTTTCTTT. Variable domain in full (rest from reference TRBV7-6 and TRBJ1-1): GAGVSQSPRYKVTKRGQDVALRCDPISGHVSLYWYRQALGQGPEFLTYFNYEAQQDKSGLPNDRFSAERPEGSISTLTIQRTEQRDSAMYRCASSLASDRRWMNTEAFFGQGTRLTVV.